This entry lists 6 T cell receptor beta chains sequenced from one sample in a study of blood T cell repertoires in COVID-19. The data were produced by immunoSEQ multiplex PCR, yet TCRdb's version contains in-frame clones alone and is incomplete. The sample shows 90,000 to 120,000 clones, around 66% of them seen only once. Sequencing used peripheral blood. Receptors were obtained from a man older than 75 with acute or convalescent COVID-19.

The J gene is TRBJ1-5, the V gene TRBV23-1, with TRBD1 matching 9 bases. TRBV23-1 is designated an ORF whose function remains uncertain. Unmatched junction bases numbered 7, after V lost 7 bases and J lost 6 bases. This CDR3 region has 14 residues. The CDR3 sequence: CASKRTGGFQPQHF. DNA of the CDR3: TGCGCCAGCAAAAGAACAGGGGGCTTTCAGCCCCAGCATTTT.

The V and J genes are TRBV2 and TRBJ1-3; possibly TRBD1 for D (6 bases). The V and J ends lost 6 bases and 5 bases respectively, with 11 bases between them. CDR1 is SNHLY, CDR2 FYNNEI, per germline. The CDR3 has 13 amino acids. CDR3 nucleotides: TGTGCCAGCAGCGGAACAGGGCGAAACACCATATATTTT. As protein: CASSGTGRNTIYF.

This clone was seen a handful of times. The chain combines TRBV29-1 with TRBJ1-2; no clear D gene. Trimming shortened V by 6 bases and J by 6 bases, and 11 bases separated the two germline ends. Looked up from germline, CDR1 is SQVTM and CDR2 is ANQGSEA. The CDR3 totals 11 residues. CDR3 loop: CSVVTLNGYTF. The CDR3 coding sequence is TGCAGCGTCGTCACACTAAATGGCTACACCTTC. Using reference TRBV29-1 and TRBJ1-2 for the parts outside the CDR3, the full variable domain is SAVISQKPSRDICQRGTSLTIQCQVDSQVTMMFWYRQQPGQSLTLIATANQGSEATYESGFVIDKFPISRPNLTFSTLTVSNMSPEDSSIYLCSVVTLNGYTFGSGTRLTVV.

J is TRBJ2-7 and V is TRBV7-9; tentatively, D is TRBD1 (5 bases). This CDR3 is built from 12 residues. V was trimmed by 7 bases and J by 2 bases, leaving 9 bases between them. CDR1 is SEHNR, CDR2 FQNEAQ, per germline (reference sequence). CDR3 protein: CASMGQAYEQYF. CDR3 coding DNA: TGTGCCAGCATGGGGCAGGCCTACGAGCAGTACTTC.

The rearrangement joins TRBV27 to TRBJ2-7; TRBD2 is a possible D gene (5 bases). Germline V CDR1 and CDR2: MNHEY, SMNVEV (reference sequence). V was cut by 1 base and J by 7 bases, with 11 bases left in between. There are 13 residues in the CDR3. The CDR3 DNA is TGTGCCAGCAGTTTATTTCCCTCGGGGGAGCAGTACTTC. Translating it yields CASSLFPSGEQYF.

The rearrangement joins TRBV5-8 to TRBJ2-1, with a possible D match to TRBD1 (6 bases). V was pared by 3 bases and J by 0 bases, with 10 bases between. CDR1 and CDR2 from the germline V gene are SGHTS and YDEGEE. CDR3 length: 15 amino acids. The DNA for the CDR3 is TGTGCCAGCAGCTCTGGGGGCAGCTCCTACAATGAGCAGTTCTTC. Residues: CASSSGGSSYNEQFF.